What follows are 14 T cell receptor beta chains derived from one specimen sequenced in a study of blood T cell repertoires in COVID-19. The data were produced by immunoSEQ multiplex PCR, yet TCRdb's version contains in-frame clones alone and is incomplete. Of nearly 85,000 clones listed, about 83% are singletons. Sequencing was done on a sample of peripheral blood. These receptors all come from an older woman with acute or convalescent COVID-19.

The J gene is TRBJ1-1, the V gene TRBV5-4; possible D gene TRBD1, 5 bases. This CDR3 has 12 amino acids. Per germline, CDR1 SGHNT and CDR2 YYREEE (reference sequence). The V end was cut by 3 bases, the J end by 7 bases, with 10 bases between. The CDR3: CASSSRADEAFF. The CDR3 DNA reads as TGTGCCAGCAGCTCCAGGGCTGATGAAGCTTTCTTT.

V usage is TRBV20-1 and J usage is TRBJ2-1; TRBD2 might be the D (7 bases). This CDR3 contains 11 residues. Trimming pared 6 bases from V and 10 bases from J, leaving 13 bases between. Germline lookup yields CDR1 DFQATT and CDR2 SNEGSKA (reference sequence). CDR3 sequence: CSASRGGEQFF. The CDR3 DNA reads TGCAGTGCGAGTAGGGGGGGCGAGCAGTTCTTC.

The rearrangement joins TRBV5-1 to TRBJ1-2, with D perhaps TRBD1 (5 bases). This CDR3 has 13 residues. V lost 0 bases and J 7 bases, leaving 10 bases between the germline ends. Germline V CDR1 and CDR2: SGHRS, YFSETQ. CDR3 coding DNA: TGCGCCAGCAGCTTGGGACAGACTCCTGGCTACACCTTC. This gives the protein CASSLGQTPGYTF.

The chain joins TRBV7-2 to TRBJ1-5; D is possibly TRBD1 (6 bases). V lost 2 bases and J 5 bases, leaving 13 bases between the germline ends. Per the germline V gene, CDR1 is SGHTA and CDR2 is FQGNSA. CDR3 length equals 15 residues. The CDR3: CASSLLGTTYQPQHF. CDR3 in DNA: TGTGCCAGCAGCTTATTGGGGACAACTTATCAGCCCCAGCATTTT.

This clone was seen once. The V and J genes are TRBV11-3 and TRBJ2-1, with 9 bases matching TRBD2. The CDR3 totals 12 residues. From germline, CDR1 is SGHNT and CDR2 YENEEA. With V trimmed by 4 bases and J by 16 bases, 8 bases remained unmatched. The CDR3 region is CASSSPGTSPFF. The CDR3 coding sequence is TGTGCCAGCAGCTCTCCCGGGACTAGCCCCTTCTTC.

This clone has a single count. V and J are TRBV19 and TRBJ2-3; 8 nucleotides agree with TRBD1. The CDR3 consists of 14 residues. J gave up 0 bases and V 6 bases, and 2 bases lay outside the gene matches. The germline CDR1 and CDR2 sequences are LNHDA and SQIVND (reference sequence). For the CDR3, the DNA is TGTGCCAGTAGCAGGGGGCAGAGCACAGATACGCAGTATTTT. Amino acid sequence: CASSRGQSTDTQYF.

The rearrangement uses TRBV2 and TRBJ1-6; no definite D call. Germline V CDR1 and CDR2: SNHLY, FYNNEI. This CDR3 comprises 16 residues. The V and J ends lost 6 bases and 0 bases respectively, with 12 bases between them. CDR3 sequence: CASRIRGSSYNSPLHF. The CDR3 DNA reads as TGTGCCAGCAGGATCCGCGGGAGCTCCTATAATTCACCCCTCCACTTT.

The chain has TRBV5-6 and TRBJ2-7; a weak D match, TRBD2 (6 bases). CDR3 length: 13 residues. The V end was cut by 5 bases, the J end by 3 bases, with 12 bases between. Germline-derived CDR1 and CDR2 are SGHDT and YYEEEE. The CDR3 nucleotides read TGTGCCAGCAGTCCTTTTAGCGGCTACGAGCAGTACTTC. Protein sequence: CASSPFSGYEQYF.

This chain connects TRBV7-6 to TRBJ2-7; D uncertain. Trimming left V 5 bases short and J 1 base short, with 15 bases between. Germline V CDR1 and CDR2: SGHVS, FNYEAQ. The CDR3 loop spans 15 amino acids. CDR3 residues: CASSSSVQVSYEQYF. In DNA, the CDR3 is TGTGCCAGCAGCAGTAGTGTCCAGGTATCCTACGAGCAGTACTTC. Full variable domain (rest looked up from reference TRBV7-6 and TRBJ2-7): GAGVSQSPRYKVTKRGQDVALRCDPISGHVSLYWYRQALGQGPEFLTYFNYEAQQDKSGLPNDRFSAERPEGSISTLTIQRTEQRDSAMYRCASSSSVQVSYEQYFGPGTRLTVT.

The V and J genes are TRBV7-8 and TRBJ1-3, with a weak D call TRBD1 (5 bases). Trimming left V 2 bases short and J 4 bases short, with 12 bases between. The germline gives CDR1 SGHVS, CDR2 FQNEAQ. The CDR3 consists of 15 residues. The CDR3 sequence is CASSLFPTDGNTIYF. The CDR3 DNA follows: TGTGCCAGCAGCTTATTCCCGACAGACGGAAACACCATATATTTT.

The CDR3 DNA is TGTGCCAGCAGTTATCAGGGTGATCAGCCCCAGCATTTT. Its protein is CASSYQGDQPQHF. The gene calls are TRBV6-5 and TRBJ1-5; D may be TRBD1 (5 bases). The CDR3 loop spans 13 amino acids. CDR1 MNHEY and CDR2 SVGAGI come from the germline V gene. Deletions cut 3 bases from V and 5 bases from J, with 8 bases between.

The rearrangement joins TRBV11-2 to TRBJ1-1; maybe TRBD1 (6 bases). In germline, CDR1 is SGHAT, CDR2 FQNNGV. The length of the CDR3 is 13 residues. Trimming left V 1 base short and J 7 bases short, with 10 bases between. CDR3 sequence: CASSLVKDSEAFF. Here the CDR3 DNA reads TGTGCCAGCAGCTTAGTCAAGGACAGTGAAGCTTTCTTT.

The gene calls are TRBV29-1 and TRBJ1-1; no clear D. CDR3 length: 13 residues. CDR1 SQVTM and CDR2 ANQGSEA come from the germline V gene. Trimming took 3 bases from V and 4 from J, leaving 12 bases between them. CDR3 coding DNA: TGCAGCGTTGAGAAGGGAGGAAGCACTGAAGCTTTCTTT. Its protein is CSVEKGGSTEAFF.

This chain joins TRBV20-1 and TRBJ1-6; D unclear. The CDR3 totals 16 residues. V was pared by 3 bases and J by 7 bases, with 19 bases between. Germline values: CDR1 DFQATT, CDR2 SNEGSKA (reference sequence). For the CDR3, the DNA is TGCAGTGCTAGTGGAGGAGAGTCGTTTTGGAATTCACCCCTCCACTTT. Its protein product is CSASGGESFWNSPLHF.